Listed here is a single T cell receptor beta chain. The table came from immunoSEQ multiplex PCR; TCRdb's copy has only in-frame clones and leaves some out. Of approximately 66,000 clones in the sample, about 70% were seen once. V was pared by 0 bases and J by 5 bases, with 7 bases between. CDR3 length: 13 residues. Germline CDR1 is MNHEY and CDR2 is SMNVEV (reference sequence). This record belongs to a study of blood T cell repertoires in COVID-19. The receptor's source is a man between 60 and 75 years old with acute or convalescent COVID-19. Sequencing was performed on peripheral blood. V and J are TRBV27 and TRBJ1-1, with D tentatively TRBD1 (5 bases). The CDR3, as DNA: TGTGCCAGCAGTTTATCAACAGGTACTGAAGCTTTCTTT. It yields the protein CASSLSTGTEAFF.